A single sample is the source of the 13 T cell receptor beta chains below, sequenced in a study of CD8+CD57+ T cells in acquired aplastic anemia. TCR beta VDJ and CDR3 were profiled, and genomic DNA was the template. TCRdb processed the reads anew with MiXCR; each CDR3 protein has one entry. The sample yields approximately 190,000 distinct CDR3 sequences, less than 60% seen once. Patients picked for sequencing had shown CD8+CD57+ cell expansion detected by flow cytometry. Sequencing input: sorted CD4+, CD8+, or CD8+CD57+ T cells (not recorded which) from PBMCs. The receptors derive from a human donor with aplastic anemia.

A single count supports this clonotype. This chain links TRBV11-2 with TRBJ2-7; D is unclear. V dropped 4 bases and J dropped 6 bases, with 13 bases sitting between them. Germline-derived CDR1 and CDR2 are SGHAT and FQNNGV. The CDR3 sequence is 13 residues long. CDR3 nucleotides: TGTGCCAGCAGCTCGACCGGGTTGGGCGAGCAGTACTTC. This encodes CASSSTGLGEQYF.

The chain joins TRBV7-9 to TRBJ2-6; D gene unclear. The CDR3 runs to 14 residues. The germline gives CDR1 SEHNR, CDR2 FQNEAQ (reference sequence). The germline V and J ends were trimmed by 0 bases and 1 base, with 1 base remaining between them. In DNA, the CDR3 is TGTGCCAGCAGCTTAGCTTCTGGGGCCAACGTCCTGACTTTC. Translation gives CASSLASGANVLTF.

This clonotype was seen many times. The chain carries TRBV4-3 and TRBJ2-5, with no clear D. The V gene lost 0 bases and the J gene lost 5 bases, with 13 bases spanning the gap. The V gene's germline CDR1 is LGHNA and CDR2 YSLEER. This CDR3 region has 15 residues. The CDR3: CASSQDSRGRETQYF. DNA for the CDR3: TGCGCCAGCAGCCAAGATTCCCGTGGCCGGGAGACCCAGTACTTC.

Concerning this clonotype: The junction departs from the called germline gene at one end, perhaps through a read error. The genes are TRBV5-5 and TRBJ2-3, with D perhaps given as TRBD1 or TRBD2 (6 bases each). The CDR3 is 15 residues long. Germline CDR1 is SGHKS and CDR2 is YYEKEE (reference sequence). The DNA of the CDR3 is TGTGCCAGCAGCTCCCGAGGGGGGCCCACAGATGCGCAGTATTTT. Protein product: CASSSRGGPTDAQYF.

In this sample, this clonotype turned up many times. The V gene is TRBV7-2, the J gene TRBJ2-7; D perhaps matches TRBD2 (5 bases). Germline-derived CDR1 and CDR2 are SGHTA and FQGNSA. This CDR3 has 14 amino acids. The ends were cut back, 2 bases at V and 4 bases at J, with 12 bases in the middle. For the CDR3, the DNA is TGTGCCAGCAGCTTATGGCGGGCCTCTTACGAGCAGTACTTC. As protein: CASSLWRASYEQYF. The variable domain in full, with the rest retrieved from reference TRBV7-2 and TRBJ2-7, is GAGVSQSPSNKVTEKGKDVELRCDPISGHTALYWYRQSLGQGLEFLIYFQGNSAPDKSGLPSDRFSAERTGGSVSTLTIQRTQQEDSAVYLCASSLWRASYEQYFGPGTRLTVT.

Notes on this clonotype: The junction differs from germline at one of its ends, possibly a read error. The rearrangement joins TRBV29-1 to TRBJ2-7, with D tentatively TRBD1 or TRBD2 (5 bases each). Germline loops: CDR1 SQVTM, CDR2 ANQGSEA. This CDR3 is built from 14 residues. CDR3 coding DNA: TGCAGCGCTAACCGGGACGGCGGCTCCTACGAGCAGCACTTC. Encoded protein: CSANRDGGSYEQHF.

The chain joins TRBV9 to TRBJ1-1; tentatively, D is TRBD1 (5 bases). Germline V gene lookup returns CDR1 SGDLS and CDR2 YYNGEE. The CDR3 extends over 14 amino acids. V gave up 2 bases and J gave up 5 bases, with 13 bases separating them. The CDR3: CASSVPGQGTEAFF. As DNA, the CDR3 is TGTGCCAGCAGCGTGCCGGGGCAAGGGACTGAAGCTTTCTTT.

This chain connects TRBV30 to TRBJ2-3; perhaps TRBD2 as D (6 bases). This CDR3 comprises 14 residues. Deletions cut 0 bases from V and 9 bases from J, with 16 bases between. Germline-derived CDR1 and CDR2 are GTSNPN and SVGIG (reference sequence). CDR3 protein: CAWSVGGQPSTQYF. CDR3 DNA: TGTGCCTGGAGTGTAGGAGGGCAGCCCAGCACGCAGTATTTT. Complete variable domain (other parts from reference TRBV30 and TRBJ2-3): SQTIHQWPATLVQPVGSPLSLECTVEGTSNPNLYWYRQAAGRGLQLLFYSVGIGQISSEVPQNLSASRPQDRQFILSSKKLLLSDSGFYLCAWSVGGQPSTQYFGPGTRLTVL.

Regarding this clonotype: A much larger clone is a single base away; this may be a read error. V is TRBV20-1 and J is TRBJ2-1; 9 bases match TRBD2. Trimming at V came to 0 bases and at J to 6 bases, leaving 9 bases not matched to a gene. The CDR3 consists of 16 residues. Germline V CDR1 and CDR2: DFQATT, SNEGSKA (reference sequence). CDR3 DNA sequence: TGCAGTGCTAGAGAGCTCATAGCGGGAGCCGGCAATGAGCAGTTCTTC. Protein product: CSARELIAGAGNEQFF.

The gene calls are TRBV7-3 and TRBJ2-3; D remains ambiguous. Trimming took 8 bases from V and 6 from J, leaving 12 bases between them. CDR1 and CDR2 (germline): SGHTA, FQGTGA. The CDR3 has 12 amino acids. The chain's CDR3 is CASGYTEDTQYF. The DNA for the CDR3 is TGTGCCAGCGGGTACACGGAGGATACGCAGTATTTT. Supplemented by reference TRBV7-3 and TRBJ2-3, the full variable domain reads GAGVSQTPSNKVTEKGKYVELRCDPISGHTALYWYRQSLGQGPEFLIYFQGTGAADDSGLPNDRFFAVRPEGSVSTLKIQRTERGDSAVYLCASGYTEDTQYFGPGTRLTVL.

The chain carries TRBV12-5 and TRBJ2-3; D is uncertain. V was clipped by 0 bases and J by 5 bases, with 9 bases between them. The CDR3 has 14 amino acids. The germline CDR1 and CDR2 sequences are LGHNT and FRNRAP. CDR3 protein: CASGLVTTQDTQYF. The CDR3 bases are TGTGCTAGTGGTTTGGTAACCACACAAGATACGCAGTATTTT.

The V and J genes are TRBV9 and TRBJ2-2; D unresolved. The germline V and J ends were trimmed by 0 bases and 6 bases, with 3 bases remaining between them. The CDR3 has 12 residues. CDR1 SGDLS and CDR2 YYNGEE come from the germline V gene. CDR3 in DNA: TGTGCCAGCAGCGTAGTGGCCGGGGAGCTGTTTTTT. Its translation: CASSVVAGELFF. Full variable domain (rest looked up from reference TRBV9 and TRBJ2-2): DSGVTQTPKHLITATGQRVTLRCSPRSGDLSVYWYQQSLDQGLQFLIQYYNGEERAKGNILERFSAQQFPDLHSELNLSSLELGDSALYFCASSVVAGELFFGEGSRLTVL.

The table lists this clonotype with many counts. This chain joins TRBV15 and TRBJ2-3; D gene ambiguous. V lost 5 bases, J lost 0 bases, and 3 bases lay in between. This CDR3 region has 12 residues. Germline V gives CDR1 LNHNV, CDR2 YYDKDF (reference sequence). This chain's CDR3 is CATSPSTDTQYF. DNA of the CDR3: TGTGCCACCAGCCCGAGCACAGATACGCAGTATTTT.